This TCR beta chain was sequenced for a study of T cell responses to AZD1222 COVID-19 vaccine. Trimming removed 6 bases from V and 7 bases from J, with 15 bases in between. The CDR3 loop spans 13 amino acids. Germline assignment: CDR1 MNHEY and CDR2 SVGEGT. Study results and limitations: Targeting of unmutated variant regions was reportedly seen in nearly half of spike-specific TCRs.

Profiled with immunoSEQ multiplex PCR; TCRdb holds only in-frame clones, not every one. The sample gives around 95,000 clones, around 87% of which show up once; 4% to 4.5% is in the top ten. Points on this clone: Its antigen remains unknown.

This sample comprised peripheral blood, obtained on day 0 of MenACWY control vaccination. The rearrangement joins TRBV6-2 or TRBV6-3 to TRBJ2-5, with D possibly being TRBD1 or TRBD2 (5 bases each). The clonotype was recovered from an adult in good health. The CDR3 coding sequence is TGTGCCAGCAGACCTCGGGGCTGGGGGACCCAGTACTTC. Amino acid sequence: CASRPRGWGTQYF.